This entry is about one T cell receptor beta chain. What it binds is unknown. This specimen belongs to a study of OX40 agonist ivuxolimab in advanced cancers. General study findings and limits: The average count of expanded clones was higher among CD8+ T cells than among CD4+.

The CDR3 sequence is 14 residues long. Germline V CDR1 and CDR2: MGHRA, YSYEKL. V lost 1 base to trimming and J lost 3 bases, with 6 bases between them. The repertoire was sequenced with immunoSEQ multiplex PCR; TCRdb's copy has only in-frame clones and lacks some. Seen here are roughly 43,000 clones, 70% to 85% observed once, and the top ten hold less than 2%. V and J are TRBV4-1 and TRBJ1-4; D not resolved. This specimen was CD4+ or CD8+ T cells sorted from blood, taken in a trial of the OX40 agonist ivuxolimab. The sequence derives from an adult with an advanced solid tumor such as melanoma, head and neck, liver or kidney cancer. Written as DNA, the CDR3 is TGCGCCAGCAGCCAAGGAACTTCTAATGAAAAACTGTTTTTT. Translation gives CASSQGTSNEKLFF.